This T cell receptor (beta chain) was captured by sequencing in a study of shared clonotypes between healthy human individuals. This clone occurred once. Mismatch with germline at one junction end may stem from a read error. Libraries were prepared by immunoSEQ multiplex PCR; TCRdb keeps only in-frame clonotypes and omits some of them. The sample gives fewer than 1.6 million clones, 97% to 99% of which show up once; about 0.4% is in the top ten. From germline, CDR1 is SGHNT and CDR2 YYREEE (reference sequence). The CDR3 covers 17 residues. The chain recombines TRBV5-4 with TRBJ2-7; 15 bases align to TRBD2. The origin of this receptor is a man aged 25 to 45 in good health. The material sequenced was naive CD4+ T cells sorted from blood. Stated subset: CD45RA+ positively selected. The CDR3 region is CASTLTRSGLAGGGQYF. The CDR3 bases are TGTGCCAGCACCTTGACTAGATCGGGACTAGCGGGAGGTGGGCAGTACTTC.